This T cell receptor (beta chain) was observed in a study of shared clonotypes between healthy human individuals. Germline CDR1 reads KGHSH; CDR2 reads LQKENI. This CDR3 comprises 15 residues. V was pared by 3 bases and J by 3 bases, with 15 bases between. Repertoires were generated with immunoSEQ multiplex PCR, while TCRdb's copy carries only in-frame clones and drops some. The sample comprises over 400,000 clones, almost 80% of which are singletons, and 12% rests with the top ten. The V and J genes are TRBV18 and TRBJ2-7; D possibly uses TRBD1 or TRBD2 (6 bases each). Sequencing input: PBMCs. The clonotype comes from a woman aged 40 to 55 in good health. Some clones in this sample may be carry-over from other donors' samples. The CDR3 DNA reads TGTGCCAGCTCACCGCTGGGGGGACAAGGCTACGAGCAGTACTTC. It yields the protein CASSPLGGQGYEQYF.